This TCR beta chain was found in a study of post-analysis software for immune sequencing data. Background on the study: Included courses were relapsing-remitting and secondary progressive multiple sclerosis; progressive-relapsing multiple sclerosis was also included.

Germline lookup yields CDR1 DFQATT and CDR2 SNEGSKA (reference sequence). V dropped 0 bases and J dropped 0 bases, with 14 bases sitting between them. This CDR3 region has 16 residues. The TCR beta cDNA libraries contained unique molecular identifiers. TCRdb reprocessed the PCR reads with MiXCR, giving one entry per CDR3 protein. The sample yields hundreds of thousands of distinct CDR3 sequences, approximately 60% seen once. Concerning this clonotype: Its specificity is not known.

Findings and caveats of the study: When compared against controls, multiple sclerosis patients showed significantly lower normalized Chao1 diversity. Samples from one preparation batch, clustered by F measure, grouped strongly together. Patients had higher frequencies than controls of five TRBV segments, including TRBV5-6, TRBV5-1 and TRBV20-1.

The receptor was isolated from a girl aged 2 to 10 with multiple sclerosis. The rearrangement joins TRBV20-1 to TRBJ1-1, with D perhaps TRBD1 (5 bases). Material: blood. The CDR3 is CSARDWGNYLNTEAFF. The CDR3 bases are TGCAGTGCTAGAGATTGGGGCAACTACTTGAACACTGAAGCTTTCTTT.